The present TCR beta chain was sequenced within a study of CD8 T cells in Susac syndrome. The CD8+ and CD4+ T cells were negatively isolated, with the TEMRA cells enriched by FACS. RNA totalling about 0.45 to 1 ug underwent reverse transcription with random hexamers. Multiplex immunoSEQ PCR targeted 54 Vbeta and 13 Jbeta TCR beta segments. TCRdb fed the immunoSEQ multiplex PCR reads into MiXCR, producing one record per CDR3 protein. The sample records approximately 200,000 distinct CDR3 sequences, around 95% being singletons. CDR3 length: 11 amino acids. V was shortened by 3 bases and J by 5 bases, with 4 bases between the two germline ends. Germline-derived CDR1 and CDR2 are SGHDN and FVKESK.

The material sequenced was CD4+ T cells from PBMCs. The clonotype originates from a human donor with multiple sclerosis. This chain joins TRBV14 and TRBJ2-5; D not certain. The CDR3 DNA is TGTGCCAGCAGCCATTCCGAGACCCAGTACTTC. Translation gives CASSHSETQYF.